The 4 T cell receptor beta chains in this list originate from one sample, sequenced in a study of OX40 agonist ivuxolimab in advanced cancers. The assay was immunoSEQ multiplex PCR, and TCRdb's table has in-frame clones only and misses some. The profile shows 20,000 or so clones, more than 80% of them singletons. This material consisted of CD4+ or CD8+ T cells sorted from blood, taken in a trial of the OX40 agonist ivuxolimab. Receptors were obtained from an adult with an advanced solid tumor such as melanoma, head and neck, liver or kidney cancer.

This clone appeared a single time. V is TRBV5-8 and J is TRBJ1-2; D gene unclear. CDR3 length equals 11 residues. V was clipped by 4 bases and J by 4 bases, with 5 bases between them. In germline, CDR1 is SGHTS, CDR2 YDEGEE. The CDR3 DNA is TGTGCCAGCAGCCGCCTCTATGGCTACACCTTC. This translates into CASSRLYGYTF.

The CDR3 sequence: CASSSGSGREAFF. CDR3 bases: TGTGCCAGCAGCTCGGGTTCCGGGCGGGAAGCTTTCTTT. The rearrangement joins TRBV27 to TRBJ1-1; D is undetermined. This CDR3 is built from 13 residues. Germline V gene data show CDR1 as MNHEY and CDR2 as SMNVEV (reference sequence). The V end was cut by 6 bases, the J end by 8 bases, with 16 bases between.

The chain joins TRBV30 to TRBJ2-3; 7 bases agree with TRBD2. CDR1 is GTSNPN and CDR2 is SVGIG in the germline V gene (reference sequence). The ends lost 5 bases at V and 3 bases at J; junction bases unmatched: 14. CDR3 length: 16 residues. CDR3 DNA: TGTGCCTGGTCCCTGGGAGGGGACTGGTCAACAGATACGCAGTATTTT. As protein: CAWSLGGDWSTDTQYF.

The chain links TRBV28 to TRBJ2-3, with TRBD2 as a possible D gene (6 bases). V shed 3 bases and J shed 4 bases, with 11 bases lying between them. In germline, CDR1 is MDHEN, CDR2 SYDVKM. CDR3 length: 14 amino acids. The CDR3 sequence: CASSLERRADTQYF. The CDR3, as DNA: TGTGCCAGCAGTTTGGAAAGGAGGGCAGATACGCAGTATTTT.